The 3 T cell receptor beta chains below come from one sample, sequenced in a study of control samples from healthy donors and cancer patients. Sequencing used immunoSEQ multiplex PCR; TCRdb keeps in-frame clones, though not all of them. The table has hundreds of thousands of clones, around 80% seen once. Material: PBMCs. The receptors stem from a woman aged 60-75 years with lung cancer.

This clone was seen only a few times. The chain recombines TRBV2 with TRBJ1-4; no clear D gene. CDR3 size: 13 residues. Trimming removed 6 bases from V and 8 bases from J, with 13 bases in between. CDR1 SNHLY and CDR2 FYNNEI come from the germline V gene. The DNA for the CDR3 is TGTGCCAGCAGGGAACTCCCCGGAGAAAAACTGTTTTTT. Residues: CASRELPGEKLFF.

The V gene is TRBV27, the J gene TRBJ2-2, with D possibly matching TRBD2 (6 bases). Trimming removed 5 bases from V and 8 bases from J, with 12 bases in between. This CDR3 has 13 amino acids. Germline V gene sequence: CDR1 MNHEY, CDR2 SMNVEV (reference sequence). DNA of the CDR3: TGTGCCAGCAGTCTACGACTAGGAGGGGAGCTGTTTTTT. It codes for CASSLRLGGELFF.

This chain connects TRBV2 to TRBJ2-5; the D is unclear. With 5 bases removed from V and 2 bases from J, the gap between germline ends came to 12 bases. Per germline, CDR1 SNHLY and CDR2 FYNNEI. The CDR3 runs 14 residues. CDR3 residues: CASSLSWSQETQYF. CDR3 coding DNA: TGTGCCAGCAGTCTAAGCTGGAGTCAAGAGACCCAGTACTTC. Looking up the rest from reference TRBV2 and TRBJ2-5 gives the full variable domain: EPEVTQTPSHQVTQMGQEVILRCVPISNHLYFYWYRQILGQKVEFLVSFYNNEISEKSEIFDDQFSVERPDGSNFTLKIRSTKLEDSAMYFCASSLSWSQETQYFGPGTRLLVL.